This T cell receptor beta chain comes out of a study of graft-versus-host responses after intestinal transplantation. In the study overall: Induction with anti-thymocyte globulin, then tacrolimus and steroids for three to four years, was given to all recipients. The study, taken as a whole, reports: High graft-versus-host to host-versus-graft clonal ratios were found in allografts of patients who had graft-donor T cell macrochimerism. After transplant, early declines in HvG clones were associated with peak levels of circulating GvH clones. Some GvH clones were seen earlier in gut or blood, suggesting intestinal origin.

A word on this clone: The antigen remains undetermined.

This CDR3 comprises 17 residues. V shed 2 bases and J shed 0 bases, with 12 bases lying between them. The germline gives CDR1 SGDLS, CDR2 YYNGEE. TCRdb keeps only in-frame clones here, not all; method: immunoSEQ multiplex PCR. Of 130,000 to 150,000 clones in the sample, nearly 95% were seen once. The TCR originated in a human donor who received an intestinal transplant. Sequenced material: unstimulated CD4+ T cells sorted from spleen or lymph node cells, taken before intestinal transplant. This sequence joins TRBV9 and TRBJ2-6; D possibly corresponds to TRBD2 (6 bases). The CDR3 DNA sequence: TGTGCCAGCAGCGTTAGGAGGGGAAGCTCTGGGGCCAACGTCCTGACTTTC. Its translation: CASSVRRGSSGANVLTF.